Listed below are T cell receptor beta chains from one sample, sequenced in a study of blood T cells in healthy people across ages. TCRdb reprocessed the 5' RACE reads via MiXCR and lists one record per CDR3 protein. The sample includes some 670,000 distinct CDR3 sequences, under 65% seen only once; the top ten take roughly 14%. The sequenced material came from blood. The source of these receptors is a woman aged 80 or over in good health. Both conserved end residues are part of each CDR3. The D gene is left open where the match is weak. Rows give clone size only sometimes, using once, few, many, or a class for an expanded clone.

NA	TRBV18	TRBD1	TRBJ2-6	TGTGCCAGCTCACCAGCTCCTCCGTCCCGGGACAGGGCTGGGGCCAACGCCCTGACTTTC	CASSPAPPSRDRAGANALTF
few	TRBV2	TRBD1	TRBJ1-5	TGTGCCAGCAACGGACAGGGAATCAATCAGCCCCAGCATTTT	CASNGQGINQPQHF
NA	TRBV20-1	NA	TRBJ1-1	TGTTATTCACCGGGACACCACACTGAAGCTTTCTTT	CYSPGHHTEAFF
NA	TRBV20-1	NA	TRBJ1-6	TGCAGTGCTAGAGTTGTAGGAAGAGAAGGGTCACCCCTCCACTTT	CSARVVGREGSPLHF
NA	TRBV10-3	NA	TRBJ2-1	TGTGCCATCAGCTGGGACACCAACAATGAGCAGTTCTTC	CAISWDTNNEQFF
NA	TRBV6-1	NA	TRBJ2-1	TGTGCCAGCAGGGCCAAACTAGCTAACTCCCACAATGAGCAGTTCTTC	CASRAKLANSHNEQFF
NA	TRBV3-1	TRBD1	TRBJ1-1	TGTACCAGCAGCCACCTCGACAGGGCAACGTCTGAAGCTTTCTTT	CTSSHLDRATSEAFF
few	TRBV6-6	NA	TRBJ2-7	TGTGCCAGCAGTACCGATAACGAGCAGTACTTC	CASSTDNEQYF
many	TRBV7-6	NA	TRBJ2-3	TGTGCCAGCAGCTTACGTCCGGAGGGAACAGATACGCAGTATTTT	CASSLRPEGTDTQYF
few	TRBV5-4	NA	TRBJ2-7	TGTGCCAGCAGCTGGGCCGGCACTGGGATCTACGAGCAGTACTTC	CASSWAGTGIYEQYF
once	TRBV20-1	NA	TRBJ1-5	TGCAGTGCTGGGACAACGAGCAATCAGCCCCAGCATTTT	CSAGTTSNQPQHF
NA	TRBV7-9	NA	TRBJ1-3	TGTGCCAGCAGCTTCGACAGGCGTGGGTCTGGAAACACCATATATTTT	CASSFDRRGSGNTIYF
NA	TRBV20-1	TRBD1	TRBJ2-5	TGCAGTGCTAGACCGACAGGGTTTAAAGAGACCCAGTACTTC	CSARPTGFKETQYF
many	TRBV20-1	NA	TRBJ2-5	TGCAGTGCTAGACCCGACTCCCAAGAGACCCAGTACTTC	CSARPDSQETQYF
NA	TRBV20-1	NA	TRBJ2-7	TGCAGTGCTCCTCGTTGGAGCCAGGGCGAGCAGTACTTC	CSAPRWSQGEQYF
many	TRBV7-9	NA	TRBJ2-1	TGTGCCAGCAGCTTACAGATGGCCGTTGAGCAGTTCTTC	CASSLQMAVEQFF
few	TRBV2	NA	TRBJ1-6	TGTGCCAGCAGTGGTTATGATCCGGGAGCCCTCCACTTT	CASSGYDPGALHF
few	TRBV27	TRBD1	TRBJ1-1	TGTGCCAGCAGCCGCGGGACGAGACAGGGCATTGAAGCTTTCTTT	CASSRGTRQGIEAFF
NA	TRBV15	NA	TRBJ1-4	TGTGCCACCAGCAGAAGAGTTGCCGTAGGGGAAAAACTGTTTTTT	CATSRRVAVGEKLFF
NA	TRBV7-2	NA	TRBJ2-7	TGTGCCAGCAGTTGGGAGTTAGACGAGCAGTACTTC	CASSWELDEQYF
few	TRBV10-3	TRBD1	TRBJ2-1	TGTGCCGCCGGGACAGGGGGCAAGGATGAGCAGTTCTTC	CAAGTGGKDEQFF
many	TRBV7-3	NA	TRBJ2-1	TGTGCCAGCAACACAGCCCCTGCCCCATACAATGAGCAGTTCTTC	CASNTAPAPYNEQFF
NA	TRBV7-2	TRBD1	TRBJ2-1	TGTGCCAGCAGCTTAGGGGGACAGGGTATCAATGAGCAGTTCTTC	CASSLGGQGINEQFF
many	TRBV5-1	NA	TRBJ2-1	TGCGCCAGCAGCTGGGCGGGATCCCTAGACAATGAGCAGTTCTTC	CASSWAGSLDNEQFF
NA	TRBV7-2	NA	TRBJ2-5	TGTGCCAGCAGCTTGTGGGGACTCCAAGAGACCCAGTACTTC	CASSLWGLQETQYF
once	TRBV11-2	NA	TRBJ2-2	TGTGCCAGCAGCTTAAGGTTAGGGCGGAACATCAACACCGGGGAGCTGTTTTTT	CASSLRLGRNINTGELFF
NA	TRBV28	TRBD1	TRBJ2-7	TGTGCCAGTAATAGGGGGGGGACAGGGAGCTCCTACGAGCAGTACTTC	CASNRGGTGSSYEQYF
NA	TRBV6-6	NA	TRBJ2-7	TGTGCCACCGGGACAAAAATATACGAGCAGTACTTC	CATGTKIYEQYF
NA	TRBV7-2	NA	TRBJ2-5	TGTGCCAGCAGCTTTCCGGGACACAGACAAGAGACCCAGTACTTC	CASSFPGHRQETQYF
many	TRBV28	NA	TRBJ2-6	TGTGCCAGCAGCAGGGGTTCCGGGGCCAACGTCCTGACTTTC	CASSRGSGANVLTF
many	TRBV30	TRBD1	TRBJ1-2	TGTGCCTGCCCTACCGGGACAGGGACGCATGGCTACACCTTC	CACPTGTGTHGYTF
many	TRBV5-1	NA	TRBJ1-2	TGCGCCAGCAGCCCCCAACGTGGGGACACCTCTAACTATGGCTACACCTTC	CASSPQRGDTSNYGYTF